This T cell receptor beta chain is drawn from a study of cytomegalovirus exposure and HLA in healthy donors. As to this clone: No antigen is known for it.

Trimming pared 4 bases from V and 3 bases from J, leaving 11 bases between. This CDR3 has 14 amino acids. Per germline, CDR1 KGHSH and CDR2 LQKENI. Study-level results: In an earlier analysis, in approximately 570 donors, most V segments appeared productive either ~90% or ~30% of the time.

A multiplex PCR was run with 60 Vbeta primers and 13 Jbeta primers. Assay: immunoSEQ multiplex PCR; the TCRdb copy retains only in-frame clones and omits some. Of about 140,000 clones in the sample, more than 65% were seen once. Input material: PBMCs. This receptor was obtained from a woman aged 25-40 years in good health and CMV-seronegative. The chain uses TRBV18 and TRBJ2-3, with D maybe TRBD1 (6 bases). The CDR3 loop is CASSRETGTDTQYF. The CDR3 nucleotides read TGTGCCAGCTCACGAGAGACAGGAACAGATACGCAGTATTTT. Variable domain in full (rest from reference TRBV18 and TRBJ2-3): NAGVMQNPRHLVRRRGQEARLRCSPMKGHSHVYWYRQLPEEGLKFMVYLQKENIIDESGMPKERFSAEFPKEGPSILRIQQVVRGDSAAYFCASSRETGTDTQYFGPGTRLTVL.